These 5 T cell receptor beta chains were all obtained from the same sample, sequenced in a study of PD-1 blockade in classical Hodgkin lymphoma. Assay: immunoSEQ multiplex PCR; the TCRdb copy retains only in-frame clones and omits some. The sample has under 35,000 clones; about 72% are singletons. As for time point: cycle 4 day 1 (C4D1), after five to seven weeks of nivolumab. Brentuximab vedotin exposure varied among the patients, all of whom had relapsed after autologous stem cell transplantation. The sequences come from peripheral blood mononuclear cells (PBMCs), collected before the fourth cycle of nivolumab. These receptors were collected from a human donor with classical Hodgkin lymphoma.

The genes are TRBV5-6 and TRBJ1-1; no clear D gene. Germline V lookup: CDR1 SGHDT, CDR2 YYEEEE. V was pared by 0 bases and J by 1 base, with 16 bases between. The CDR3 is 17 residues long. The DNA for the CDR3 is TGTGCCAGCAGCTTGGGGGGATCCCTCTGGCGGAACACTGAAGCTTTCTTT. It is translated as CASSLGGSLWRNTEAFF.

The genes are TRBV30 and TRBJ1-2; no definite D call. This CDR3 region has 10 residues. Per germline, CDR1 GTSNPN and CDR2 SVGIG (reference sequence). Trimming shortened V by 0 bases and J by 6 bases, and 2 bases separated the two germline ends. DNA for the CDR3: TGTGCCTGGAGTGTAAATGGCTACACCTTC. It specifies CAWSVNGYTF. The full variable domain, with the rest looked up from reference TRBV30 and TRBJ1-2, is SQTIHQWPATLVQPVGSPLSLECTVEGTSNPNLYWYRQAAGRGLQLLFYSVGIGQISSEVPQNLSASRPQDRQFILSSKKLLLSDSGFYLCAWSVNGYTFGSGTRLTVV.

The chain links TRBV6-5 to TRBJ1-3, with 7 bases identical to TRBD1. The germline gives CDR1 MNHEY, CDR2 SVGAGI. V shed 2 bases and J 4 bases; nucleotides not matched to a gene: 5. The CDR3 totals 15 residues. This CDR3 is CASSYTTGSGNTIYF. Written as DNA, the CDR3 is TGTGCCAGCAGTTACACGACAGGGAGCGGAAACACCATATATTTT.

The rearrangement uses TRBV4-3 and TRBJ2-2; no definite D call. The length of the CDR3 is 19 residues. From germline, CDR1 is LGHNA and CDR2 YSLEER. The germline V and J ends were trimmed by 0 bases and 3 bases, with 20 bases remaining between them. The DNA for the CDR3 is TGCGCCAGCAGCCAAGATCGAGTTGACCGAGTGCCGTACACCGGGGAGCTGTTTTTT. Protein: CASSQDRVDRVPYTGELFF.

The chain carries TRBV4-3 and TRBJ2-1; no definite D call. Trimming left V 0 bases short and J 8 bases short, with 11 bases between. The CDR3 runs to 14 residues. Germline V lookup: CDR1 LGHNA, CDR2 YSLEER. CDR3 sequence: CASSQDRGEHEQFF. The CDR3 DNA reads as TGCGCCAGCAGCCAAGATCGCGGCGAGCATGAGCAGTTCTTC.